The rows below give T cell receptor beta chains drawn from one sample of a study of Graves' ophthalmopathy and Graves' hyperthyroidism. MiXCR, applied by TCRdb to the multiplex PCR reads, yields one record per CDR3 protein. The sample lists about 740,000 distinct CDR3 sequences, approximately 40% seen once, with about 40% in the top ten. Sequenced: peripheral blood. Every receptor here comes from an adult man with Graves' ophthalmopathy. CDR3s include the opening cysteine and the closing phenylalanine or tryptophan. The order of the fields is J gene, D gene, clone size, V gene, CDR3 DNA, CDR3 protein. The D gene is left open where the match is weak. Not all rows give a size; the values are once, few, many and, for expanded clones, a class.

>TRBJ2-5|-|-|TRBV7-6
TGTGCCAGCAGCTTACCACAAGAGACCCGGTACTTC
CASSLPQETRYF
>TRBJ2-6|-|many|TRBV6-6
TGTGCCAGCCATGGCGGCTCTGGGGCCAACGTCCTGACTTTC
CASHGGSGANVLTF
>TRBJ2-5|TRBD1|-|TRBV7-9
TGTGCCAGCAGCCACGACAGGGGGGAGACCCAGTACTTC
CASSHDRGETQYF
>TRBJ1-5|-|-|TRBV20-1
TGCAGTGCCCGACAGAGAATCAGCCCCCAGCATTTT
CSARQRISPQHF
>TRBJ2-5|-|many|TRBV10-3
TGTGCCATCAGTGATCGGTCTCAAGAGACCCAGTACTTC
CAISDRSQETQYF
>TRBJ1-2|TRBD1|many|TRBV10-3
TGTGCCATCACCTACGCCCTTGACAGGGTGAATGGCTACACCTTC
CAITYALDRVNGYTF
>TRBJ1-1|-|-|TRBV4-2
TGTGCCAGCAGCCAAGGCGTAGGGTCCAAGACTGAAGCTTTCTTT
CASSQGVGSKTEAFF
>TRBJ2-5|TRBD2|many|TRBV15
TGTGCCACCAGCAGAGTGCTACGGCTAGCGGGGGGGCCCGAGACCCAGTACTTC
CATSRVLRLAGGPETQYF
>TRBJ1-1|-|-|TRBV13
TGTGCCAGCAGCTTCCGGACGGGAGAAGCTTTCTTT
CASSFRTGEAFF
>TRBJ2-5|TRBD1|-|TRBV25-1
TGTGCCAGCAGCCATCGACAGGGAATCGGGAAGACCCAGTACTTC
CASSHRQGIGKTQYF
>TRBJ2-7|-|many|TRBV7-2
TGTGCCAGCAGCTTAACTTTCTACGAGCAGTACTTC
CASSLTFYEQYF
>TRBJ2-5|-|-|TRBV10-2
TGCGCCAGGAACGAGAGGACGGCCCAAGAGACCCAGTACTTC
CARNERTAQETQYF
>TRBJ2-7|-|few|TRBV7-8
TGTGCCAGCAGCTTAGAACGGGTCTCCTACGAGCAGTACTTC
CASSLERVSYEQYF
>TRBJ2-7|TRBD2|many|TRBV10-3
TGTGCCATCAGTGAGTCTGGACTAGCGGGAGGCTACGAGCAGTACTTC
CAISESGLAGGYEQYF
>TRBJ1-4|-|few|TRBV5-1
TGCGCCAGCAGCTTGGCGGCGGGGGGGCGTGATGAAAAACTGTTTTTT
CASSLAAGGRDEKLFF
>TRBJ1-6|-|-|TRBV10-3
TGTGCCAGCAGAACCCCTTGGGGGGCAGGAGATAATTCACCCCTCCACTTT
CASRTPWGAGDNSPLHF
>TRBJ1-5|-|many|TRBV19
TGTGCCAGTAGTATAGCAGGGATGGGTCAGCCCCAGCATTTT
CASSIAGMGQPQHF
>TRBJ1-1|-|-|TRBV5-1
TGCGCCAGCAGCTCTGGCGGGAGGAACACTGAAGCTTTCTTT
CASSSGGRNTEAFF